The rows below give T cell receptor beta chains drawn from one sample of a study of OX40 agonist ivuxolimab in advanced cancers. TCRdb keeps only in-frame clones here, not all; method: immunoSEQ multiplex PCR. This sample has about 96,000 clones, with 84% found just once. The sequences come from CD4+ or CD8+ T cells sorted from blood, collected in a trial of the OX40 agonist ivuxolimab. Receptor source: an adult with an advanced solid tumor such as melanoma, head and neck, liver or kidney cancer. Each CDR3 is given with its conserved first and last residue. D genes are given only for firm matches. The size of a clone is reported for some rows only, either as once, few or many, or as a class for expanded clones.

D gene,V gene,clone size,CDR3 length,J gene,CDR3 protein,CDR3 DNA
NA,TRBV6-1,NA,12,TRBJ2-2,CASSAVRGELFF,TGTGCCAGCAGTGCGGTTCGGGGGGAGCTGTTTTTT
NA,TRBV5-1,NA,15,TRBJ1-1,CASSWVQGQNTEAFF,TGCGCCAGCAGCTGGGTCCAGGGACAGAACACTGAAGCTTTCTTT
NA,TRBV27,NA,15,TRBJ1-5,CASSLSREANQPQHF,TGTGCCAGCAGTTTATCGAGGGAGGCTAATCAGCCCCAGCATTTT
NA,TRBV16,NA,14,TRBJ2-7,CASSHEGAVYEQYF,TGTGCCAGCAGCCACGAGGGCGCAGTATACGAGCAGTACTTC
NA,TRBV7-2,NA,14,TRBJ1-5,CASSLDGGRQPQHF,TGTGCCAGCAGCTTAGACGGGGGCAGGCAGCCCCAGCATTTT
TRBD1,TRBV20-1,NA,11,TRBJ1-2,CSASTPGQGPF,TGCAGTGCTAGCACTCCGGGACAGGGACCTTTC
NA,TRBV5-6,NA,16,TRBJ1-6,CASHNRGTGRSSPLHF,TGTGCCAGTCACAATAGGGGGACGGGACGAAGTTCACCCCTCCACTTT
TRBD1,TRBV5-6,NA,14,TRBJ1-1,CASSEGTEPTEAFF,TGTGCCAGCAGCGAAGGGACAGAGCCCACTGAAGCTTTCTTT
NA,TRBV6-5,few,11,TRBJ2-7,CASSSRYEQYF,TGTGCCAGCAGCTCAAGGTACGAGCAGTACTTC
NA,TRBV9,NA,15,TRBJ2-5,CASSVAAAGQETQYF,TGTGCCAGCAGCGTAGCTGCGGCAGGGCAAGAGACCCAGTACTTC
TRBD1,TRBV10-3,NA,15,TRBJ1-2,CAISESLDRVGGYTF,TGTGCCATCAGTGAGTCACTCGACAGGGTCGGTGGCTACACCTTC
NA,TRBV2,few,12,TRBJ2-5,CASSDLLETQYF,TGTGCCAGCAGTGATCTCCTGGAGACCCAGTACTTC
TRBD1,TRBV25-1,NA,12,TRBJ2-7,CATGQGYYEQYF,TGTGCTACAGGACAGGGATACTACGAGCAGTACTTC
TRBD2,TRBV7-6,NA,15,TRBJ2-1,CASSPRLALYNEQFF,TGTGCCAGCAGCCCCCGACTAGCACTCTACAATGAGCAGTTCTTC
NA,TRBV6-1,NA,13,TRBJ2-2,CASRKTGTGELFF,TGTGCCAGCAGGAAAACGGGCACCGGGGAGCTGTTTTTT
TRBD2,TRBV20-1,NA,11,TRBJ2-3,CSELAGVTQYF,TGCAGTGAACTAGCGGGAGTTACGCAGTATTTT
NA,TRBV28,NA,15,TRBJ1-1,CASSLGTVMNTEAFF,TGTGCCAGCAGTTTAGGTACGGTTATGAACACTGAAGCTTTCTTT
NA,TRBV12-5,NA,18,TRBJ1-1,CASGSPARAGILNTEAFF,TGTGCTAGTGGTTCGCCTGCAAGGGCAGGAATATTGAACACTGAAGCTTTCTTT
NA,TRBV5-6,few,14,TRBJ1-1,CASSLTQQYPIAFF,TGTGCCAGCAGCTTGACCCAGCAGTACCCAATAGCTTTCTTT
TRBD1,TRBV19,few,15,TRBJ1-3,CASKKTGAAGNTIYF,TGTGCCAGTAAGAAGACAGGGGCTGCAGGAAACACCATATATTTT
TRBD2,TRBV20-1,NA,11,TRBJ2-1,CSAGTTNEQFF,TGCAGTGCCGGGACTACCAATGAGCAGTTCTTC
NA,TRBV30,NA,11,TRBJ1-1,CASTVNTEAFF,TGTGCCTCGACGGTGAACACTGAAGCTTTCTTT
NA,TRBV19,NA,13,TRBJ2-2,CASSIRGGGELFF,TGTGCCAGTAGTATTAGGGGAGGCGGGGAGCTGTTTTTT